This T cell receptor beta chain is from a study of blood T cell repertoires in COVID-19. Concerning this clone: Other nucleotide sequences from this sample produce the same CDR3.

Per the germline V gene, CDR1 is GTSNPN and CDR2 is SVGIG (reference sequence). This CDR3 is 12 amino acids long. Trimming took off 5 bases at V and 2 bases at J, with 9 bases between the two ends. Clones were read by immunoSEQ multiplex PCR, and TCRdb kept only the in-frame ones, dropping some. The sample lists roughly 9,900 clones, roughly four fifths occurring once. V usage is TRBV30 and J usage is TRBJ1-2, with a tentative D call TRBD1 (6 bases). The sequence was collected from a human donor in a cohort sampled during active COVID-19. The sample taken for sequencing was peripheral blood. The CDR3 reads CAWSTGNYGYTF. The CDR3 coding sequence is TGTGCCTGGTCGACAGGCAACTATGGCTACACCTTC.